Listed below are T cell receptor beta chains from one sample, sequenced in a study of graft-versus-host responses after intestinal transplantation. No antigen is known for these receptors. Clones were sequenced by immunoSEQ multiplex PCR, and TCRdb holds only the in-frame ones, with some missing. The profile shows 80,000 to 95,000 clones, about 93% of them singletons. Material: unstimulated CD8+ T cells sorted from spleen or lymph node cells, obtained before intestinal transplant. The receptors stem from a human donor who received an intestinal transplant. CDR3s include the opening cysteine and the closing phenylalanine or tryptophan. The D gene is left open where the match is weak.

V: TRBV5-1
D: -
J: TRBJ2-2
DNA: TGCGCCAGCAGCCCCGTGGGTGACAAGCCAAACACCGGGGAGCTGTTTTTT
CDR3: CASSPVGDKPNTGELFF

V: TRBV2
D: -
J: TRBJ2-7
DNA: TGTGCCAGCTCCGAGGTGACAGGCACTTCCTCCTACGAGCAGTACTTC
CDR3: CASSEVTGTSSYEQYF

V: TRBV18
D: -
J: TRBJ2-7
DNA: TGTGCCAGCTCACCACTCGACGACCGGGACAACTACTACGAGCAGTACTTC
CDR3: CASSPLDDRDNYYEQYF

V: TRBV11-2
D: -
J: TRBJ1-1
DNA: TGTGCCAGCAGCTTAGAGGAGGGCGACACTGAAGCTTTCTTT
CDR3: CASSLEEGDTEAFF

V: TRBV2
D: TRBD1
J: TRBJ2-7
DNA: TGTGCCGGGGGTGCAGGGGGTAGCTCCTACGAGCAGTACTTC
CDR3: CAGGAGGSSYEQYF

V: TRBV4-1
D: -
J: TRBJ1-1
DNA: TGCGCCAGCAGCCAAGATCAAGTGGCGAACACTGAAGCTTTCTTT
CDR3: CASSQDQVANTEAFF

V: TRBV19
D: TRBD2
J: TRBJ2-1
DNA: TGTGCCAGTAGTATCGCGGGGGGATCCAATGAGCAGTTCTTC
CDR3: CASSIAGGSNEQFF

V: TRBV4-3
D: -
J: TRBJ2-1
DNA: TGCGCCAGCAGCCAAGAACCCCCAGGCAGTGAGCAGTTCTTC
CDR3: CASSQEPPGSEQFF

V: TRBV4-3
D: -
J: TRBJ1-1
DNA: TGCGCCAGCAGCCAAAGCCTGAACACTGAAGCTTTCTTT
CDR3: CASSQSLNTEAFF

V: TRBV7-2
D: TRBD2
J: TRBJ2-3
DNA: TGTGCCAGCAGCTTAAGGCTAGCGGGGGGTTTTAGCACAGATACGCAGTATTTT
CDR3: CASSLRLAGGFSTDTQYF

V: TRBV7-2
D: -
J: TRBJ2-1
DNA: TGTGCCAGCAGCTTTTTAATAGGCGGATCCAATGAGCAGTTCTTC
CDR3: CASSFLIGGSNEQFF

V: TRBV11-2
D: TRBD1
J: TRBJ2-4
DNA: TGTGCCAGCAGCTTATGGGACAGCTTAGCCAAAAACATTCAGTACTTC
CDR3: CASSLWDSLAKNIQYF

V: TRBV19
D: TRBD1
J: TRBJ2-3
DNA: TGTGCCAGTAGTACCCGGGACAGGGACCCAGATACGCAGTATTTT
CDR3: CASSTRDRDPDTQYF